The present TCR beta chain was sequenced within a study of response to subunit inactivated influenza vaccine. The study's findings and limits: Seasonal influenza vaccination, on each occasion, was suggested by the authors to recruit few new T cells.

MiXCR, run by TCRdb on the RT-PCR reads, gives a single entry per CDR3 protein. In the table there are roughly 780,000 distinct CDR3 sequences, 18% of which are singletons. The CDR3 is 16 residues long. Trimming at V came to 6 bases and at J to 4 bases, leaving 14 bases not matched to a gene. Germline loops: CDR1 MDHEN, CDR2 SYDVKM. About this clonotype: Antigen unknown.

This material consisted of PBMCs from blood, taken around 5 days after vaccination. The V and J genes are TRBV28 and TRBJ1-1; 7 bases match TRBD1. The sequence derives from a middle-aged man who received an inactivated influenza vaccine. In DNA form, the CDR3 reads TGTGCCAGCAGCTCACCGTCGACAGGGTTGGGCACTGAAGCTTTCTTT. This gives the protein CASSSPSTGLGTEAFF.